The clone carrying this T cell receptor beta chain has more than one count but fewer than ten. The sample is drawn from a study of response to subunit inactivated influenza vaccine. This CDR3 has 13 residues. The V gene lost 4 bases and the J gene lost 9 bases, with 13 bases spanning the gap. A single record per CDR3 protein comes from TCRdb applying MiXCR to the RT-PCR reads. The repertoire holds 500,000 to 550,000 distinct CDR3 sequences, roughly 7.9% seen once, with around 13% in the top ten. The J gene is TRBJ2-1, the V gene TRBV12-3 or TRBV12-4, with unresolved D. The TCR was taken from a man aged 45 to 75 who received an inactivated influenza vaccine. The source was PBMCs from blood, collected less than 30 months after vaccination. The CDR3 loop is CASSSVSVSEQFF. In DNA, the CDR3 is TGTGCCAGCAGTTCGGTCAGTGTTTCTGAGCAGTTCTTC.